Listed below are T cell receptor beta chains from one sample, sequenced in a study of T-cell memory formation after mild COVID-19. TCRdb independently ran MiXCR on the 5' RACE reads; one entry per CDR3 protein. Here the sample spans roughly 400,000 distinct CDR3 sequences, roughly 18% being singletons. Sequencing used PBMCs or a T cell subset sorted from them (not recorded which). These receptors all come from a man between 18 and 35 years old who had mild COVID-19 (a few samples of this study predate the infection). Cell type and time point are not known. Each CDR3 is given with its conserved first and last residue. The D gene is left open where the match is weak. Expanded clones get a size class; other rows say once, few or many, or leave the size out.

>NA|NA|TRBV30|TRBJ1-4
CAWSTYNEKLFF
TGTGCCTGGAGCACCTATAATGAAAAACTGTTTTTT
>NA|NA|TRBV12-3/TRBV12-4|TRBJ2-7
CASRVGRSYEQYF
TGTGCCAGCAGGGTTGGACGGTCCTACGAGCAGTACTTC
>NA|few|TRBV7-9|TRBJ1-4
CASSLEDSRGRLFF
TGTGCCAGCAGCTTAGAAGATTCCCGGGGACGACTGTTTTTT
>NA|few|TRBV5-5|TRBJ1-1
CASSLGGPFVGREAFF
TGTGCCAGCAGCTTGGGCGGTCCGTTTGTGGGCAGGGAAGCTTTCTTT
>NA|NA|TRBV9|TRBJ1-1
CASSVSGEAFF
TGTGCCAGCAGCGTCTCTGGGGAAGCTTTCTTT
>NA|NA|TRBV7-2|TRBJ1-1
CASSPHQVGETEAFF
TGTGCCAGCAGCCCCCATCAGGTAGGGGAGACTGAAGCTTTCTTT
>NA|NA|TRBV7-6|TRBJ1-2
CASSDGRAIYGYTF
TGTGCCAGCAGCGACGGACGGGCCATATATGGCTACACCTTC
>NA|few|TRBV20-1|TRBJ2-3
CSARRGPPDTQYF
TGCAGTGCGCGACGGGGGCCCCCAGATACGCAGTATTTT
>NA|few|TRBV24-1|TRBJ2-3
CATSDSHSTDTQYF
TGTGCCACCAGTGATTCCCACAGCACAGATACGCAGTATTTT
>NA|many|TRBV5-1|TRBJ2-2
CASGDTGLQNTGELFF
TGCGCCAGCGGCGATACAGGCTTACAGAACACCGGGGAGCTGTTTTTT
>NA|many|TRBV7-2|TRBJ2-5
CASTATGLIQETQYF
TGTGCCAGCACCGCCACGGGTTTGATCCAAGAGACCCAGTACTTC
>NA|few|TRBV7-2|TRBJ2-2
CASSLVVGSENTGELFF
TGTGCCAGCAGCTTAGTCGTCGGGTCCGAGAACACCGGGGAGCTGTTTTTT
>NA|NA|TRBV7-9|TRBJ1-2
CASSPSPTYGYTF
TGTGCCAGCAGCCCTTCCCCAACCTATGGCTACACCTTC
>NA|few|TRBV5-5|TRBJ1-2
CASSGSQGARYGYTF
TGTGCCAGCAGCGGTAGTCAAGGGGCGCGCTATGGCTACACCTTC
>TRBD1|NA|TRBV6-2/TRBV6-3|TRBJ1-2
CASRDRDRGENYGYTF
TGTGCCAGCAGGGACCGGGACAGGGGCGAAAACTATGGCTACACCTTC
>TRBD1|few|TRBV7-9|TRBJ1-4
CASSSTGDNEKLFF
TGTGCCAGCAGCTCGACAGGGGATAATGAAAAACTGTTTTTT
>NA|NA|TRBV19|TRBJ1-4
CASSTSGGREKLFF
TGTGCCAGTAGTACCTCCGGGGGTCGTGAAAAACTGTTTTTT
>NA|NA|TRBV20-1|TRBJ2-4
CSASPPGKGAKNIQYF
TGCAGTGCTAGCCCCCCTGGTAAGGGAGCCAAAAACATTCAGTACTTC
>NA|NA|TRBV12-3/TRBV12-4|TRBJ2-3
CASTPSSSTDTQYF
TGTGCCAGCACCCCGAGTTCTAGCACAGATACGCAGTATTTT
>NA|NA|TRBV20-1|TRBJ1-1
CSAVRQAEVTFF
TGCAGTGCGGTGAGACAGGCCGAAGTAACTTTCTTT
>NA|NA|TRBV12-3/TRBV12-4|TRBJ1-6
CASSPGPVLDSPLHF
TGTGCCAGCAGCCCCGGACCTGTACTTGATTCACCCCTCCACTTT
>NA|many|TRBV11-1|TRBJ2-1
CASSSDLNNEQFF
TGTGCCAGCAGCTCGGACCTTAACAATGAGCAGTTCTTC
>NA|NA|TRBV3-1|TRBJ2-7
CASRSSQGGEQYF
TGTGCCTCCAGGAGCTCCCAGGGAGGCGAGCAGTACTTC
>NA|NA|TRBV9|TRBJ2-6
CASSPRGSPGANVLTF
TGTGCCAGCAGCCCCAGAGGCAGTCCTGGGGCCAACGTCCTGACTTTC
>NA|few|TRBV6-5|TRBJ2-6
CASSYTASGANVLTF
TGTGCCAGCAGTTACACAGCCTCTGGGGCCAACGTCCTGACTTTC
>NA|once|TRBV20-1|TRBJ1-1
CSARDQALLNTEAFF
TGCAGTGCTAGAGATCAGGCACTACTGAACACTGAAGCTTTCTTT
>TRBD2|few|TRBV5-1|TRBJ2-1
CASSLVLAGSNEQFF
TGCGCCAGCAGCTTGGTTCTAGCGGGGTCCAATGAGCAGTTCTTC
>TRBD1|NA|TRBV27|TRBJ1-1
CASSHLGQMNTEAFF
TGTGCCAGCAGCCACTTGGGACAGATGAACACTGAAGCTTTCTTT
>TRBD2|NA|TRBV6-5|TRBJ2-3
CASSQLAGGLNTQYF
TGTGCCAGCAGTCAACTAGCGGGGGGGCTAAATACGCAGTATTTT
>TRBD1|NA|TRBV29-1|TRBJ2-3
CSVGSQDRGVVTQYF
TGCAGCGTCGGGAGCCAGGACAGGGGAGTTGTTACGCAGTATTTT
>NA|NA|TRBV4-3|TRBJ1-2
CASSPRSGYGYTF
TGCGCCAGCAGCCCAAGGTCCGGGTATGGCTACACCTTC
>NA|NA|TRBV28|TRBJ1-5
CASRREGGPHGAQHF
TGTGCCAGCAGGCGGGAAGGGGGGCCGCATGGGGCCCAGCATTTT
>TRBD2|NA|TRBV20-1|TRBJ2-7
CSLARLAGYEQYF
TGCAGTCTGGCGAGGCTAGCGGGGTACGAGCAGTACTTC
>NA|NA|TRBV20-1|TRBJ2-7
CSASRRRQPYEQYF
TGCAGTGCTAGCCGGCGCAGGCAGCCCTACGAGCAGTACTTC
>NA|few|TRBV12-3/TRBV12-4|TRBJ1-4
CASSPQGSEKLFF
TGTGCCAGCAGCCCCCAAGGCAGCGAAAAACTGTTTTTT
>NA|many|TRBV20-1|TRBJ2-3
CSARGIDTQYF
TGCAGTGCTAGGGGAATAGATACGCAGTATTTT
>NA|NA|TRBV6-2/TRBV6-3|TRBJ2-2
CASSYMYGELFF
TGTGCCAGCAGTTACATGTACGGGGAGCTGTTTTTT
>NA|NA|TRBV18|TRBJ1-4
CASSPLPSQLEKLFF
TGTGCCAGCTCACCACTACCCTCACAGCTTGAAAAACTGTTTTTT
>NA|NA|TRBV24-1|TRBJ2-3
CATSDRTVTDTQYF
TGTGCCACCAGTGATAGAACAGTCACAGATACGCAGTATTTT
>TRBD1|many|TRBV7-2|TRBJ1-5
CASSPDRGQPQHF
TGTGCCAGCAGCCCTGACAGGGGACAGCCCCAGCATTTT